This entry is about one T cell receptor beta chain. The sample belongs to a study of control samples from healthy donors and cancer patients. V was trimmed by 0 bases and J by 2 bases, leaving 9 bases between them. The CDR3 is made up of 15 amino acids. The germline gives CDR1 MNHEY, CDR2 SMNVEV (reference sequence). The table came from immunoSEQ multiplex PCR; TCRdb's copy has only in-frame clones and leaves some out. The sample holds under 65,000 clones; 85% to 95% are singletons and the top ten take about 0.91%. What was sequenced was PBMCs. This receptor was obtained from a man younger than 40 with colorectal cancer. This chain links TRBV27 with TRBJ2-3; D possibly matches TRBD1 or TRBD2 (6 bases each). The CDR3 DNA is TGTGCCAGCAGTTTATCCGGGGGCTTCACAGATACGCAGTATTTT. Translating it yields CASSLSGGFTDTQYF.